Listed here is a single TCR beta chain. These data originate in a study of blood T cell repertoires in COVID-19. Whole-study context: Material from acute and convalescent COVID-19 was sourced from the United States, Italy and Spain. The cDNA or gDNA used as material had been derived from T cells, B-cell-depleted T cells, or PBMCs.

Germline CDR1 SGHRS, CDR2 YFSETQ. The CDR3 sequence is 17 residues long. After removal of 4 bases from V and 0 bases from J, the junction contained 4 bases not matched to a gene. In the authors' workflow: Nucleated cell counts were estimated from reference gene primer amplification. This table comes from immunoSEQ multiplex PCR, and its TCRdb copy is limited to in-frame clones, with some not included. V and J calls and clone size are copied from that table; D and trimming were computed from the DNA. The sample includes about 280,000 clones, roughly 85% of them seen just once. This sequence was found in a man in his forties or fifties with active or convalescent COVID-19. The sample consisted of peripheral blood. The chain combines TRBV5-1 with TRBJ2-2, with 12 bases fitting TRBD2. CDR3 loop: CASSPRTSGANTGELFF. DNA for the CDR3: TGCGCCAGCAGCCCTAGGACTAGCGGGGCGAACACCGGGGAGCTGTTTTTT.